This entry describes one TCR beta chain. The antigen is not known. Individual cDNA molecules carried attached unique molecular identifiers. One entry per CDR3 protein results from TCRdb running MiXCR on the 5' RACE reads. The repertoire holds roughly 120,000 distinct CDR3 sequences, with under 15% as singletons. This record belongs to a study of early T cells in non-severe SARS-CoV-2 infection. Study at large: The input, bulk RNA from unsorted whole blood, was sequenced, and chains were unpaired.

Broader study findings: Reliance on VDJdb matching favored anti-spike CD8 responses; private and CD4 specificities were missed.

The clonotype comes from an adult who was a healthcare worker with PCR-confirmed SARS-CoV-2 infection or an uninfected control (not recorded which). The specimen sequenced was whole blood.

The CDR3 DNA reads TGTGCCAGCAGCTTAGAATGGTCCGGGGAGCTGTTTTTT. Amino acids: CASSLEWSGELFF. This chain uses TRBV11-2 with TRBJ2-2; D uncertain. The V gene lost 0 bases and the J gene lost 6 bases, with 5 bases spanning the gap. In germline, CDR1 is SGHAT, CDR2 FQNNGV. This CDR3 contains 13 residues. Complete variable domain (other parts from reference TRBV11-2 and TRBJ2-2): EAGVAQSPRYKIIEKRQSVAFWCNPISGHATLYWYQQILGQGPKLLIQFQNNGVVDDSQLPKDRFSAERLKGVDSTLKIQPAKLEDSAVYLCASSLEWSGELFFGEGSRLTVL.